This T cell receptor (beta chain) was observed in a study of T cell repertoires in cytomegalovirus infection. Germline CDR1 SGHTA, CDR2 FQGNSA. V lost 5 bases and J lost 3, with 11 bases in between. The CDR3 consists of 13 residues. TCRdb used MiXCR to reprocess the reads, holding one entry per CDR3 protein. The table records about half a million distinct CDR3 sequences, more than 30% of them present only once. This clonotype has only a few counts. The antigen is unknown. This sample comprised cultured PBMCs, obtained from culture after CMV antigen stimulation. This TCR was recovered from a human donor in good health (CMV status not recorded). Some clones in this sample may be carry-over from other donors' samples. V usage is TRBV7-2 and J usage is TRBJ2-7; tentative D call: TRBD2 (5 bases). CDR3 in DNA: TGTGCCAGCAGCCCTGGCAGCGGCTACGAGCAGTACTTC. The encoded protein is CASSPGSGYEQYF.